Shown below are 11 T cell receptor beta chains from a single sample sequenced in a study of early T cells in non-severe SARS-CoV-2 infection. TCRdb re-called the 5' RACE reads with MiXCR, one entry per CDR3 protein. The data show 80,000 to 95,000 distinct CDR3 sequences, around 12% seen once. The sample consisted of whole blood. The origin of the receptors is an adult who was a healthcare worker with PCR-confirmed SARS-CoV-2 infection or an uninfected control (not recorded which).

The chain employs TRBV7-8 and TRBJ2-5, with 9 bases lining up with TRBD2. The J segment lost 7 bases and the V segment lost 5 bases, leaving 14 bases of the junction unmatched. The germline V gene encodes CDR1 SGHVS and CDR2 FQNEAQ. The CDR3 loop spans 16 amino acids. The DNA for the CDR3 is TGTGCCAGCAGCCCTATAGCGGGAGCCACCCTGAGGACCCAGTACTTC. This sequence encodes CASSPIAGATLRTQYF.

The CDR3 protein is CASSLAINQPQHF. CDR3 in DNA: TGTGCCAGCAGCTTAGCGATTAATCAGCCCCAGCATTTT. The chain joins TRBV7-2 to TRBJ1-5; D unresolved. CDR3 length equals 13 residues. V lost 0 bases and J 4 bases, leaving 4 bases between the germline ends. Germline lookup yields CDR1 SGHTA and CDR2 FQGNSA.

This clonotype was seen at least ten times. V usage is TRBV2 and J usage is TRBJ2-2; 12 positions match TRBD1. Trimming took 7 bases from V and 4 from J; bases not matched to a gene: 7. The CDR3 totals 16 residues. Germline loops: CDR1 SNHLY, CDR2 FYNNEI. The CDR3 protein is CASTRDRGQVTGELFF. CDR3 in DNA: TGTGCCAGCACCAGGGACAGGGGGCAAGTCACCGGGGAGCTGTTTTTT.

The gene calls are TRBV14 and TRBJ1-2; D gene unclear. The CDR3 spans 15 residues. Germline CDR1 SGHDN, CDR2 FVKESK. Trimming shortened V by 0 bases and J by 4 bases, and 12 bases separated the two germline ends. Here the CDR3 DNA reads TGTGCCAGCAGCCAAGATGGAGGAGATGTCTATGGCTACACCTTC. Translating gives CASSQDGGDVYGYTF. Using reference TRBV14 and TRBJ1-2 for the parts outside the CDR3, the full variable domain is EAGVTQFPSHSVIEKGQTVTLRCDPISGHDNLYWYRRVMGKEIKFLLHFVKESKQDESGMPNNRFLAERTGGTYSTLKVQPAELEDSGVYFCASSQDGGDVYGYTFGSGTRLTVV.

The chain is built from TRBV20-1 and TRBJ2-5; TRBD2 aligns across 9 bases. With V trimmed by 0 bases and J by 4 bases, 18 bases remained unmatched. This CDR3 has 19 amino acids. Germline V CDR1 and CDR2: DFQATT, SNEGSKA (reference sequence). The CDR3 DNA is TGCAGTGCTAGAGATCTCAGGCTTAGCGCGGGAGGGCCGGTAGAGACCCAGTACTTC. Protein product: CSARDLRLSAGGPVETQYF.

The rearrangement links TRBV20-1 to TRBJ1-2; D unresolved. Germline V gives CDR1 DFQATT, CDR2 SNEGSKA (reference sequence). Trimming took off 0 bases at V and 4 bases at J, with 6 bases between the two ends. The CDR3 is 12 amino acids. CDR3 nucleotide sequence: TGCAGTGCTAGAGAGGGCTCCTATGGCTACACCTTC. This encodes CSAREGSYGYTF.

This clonotype has a count of ten or more. The V call is TRBV19, the J call TRBJ1-4; D remains unclear. CDR1 LNHDA and CDR2 SQIVND come from the germline V gene (reference sequence). V lost 6 bases and J lost 6, with 17 bases in between. The CDR3 totals 15 residues. The CDR3 nucleotides read TGTGCCAGTAGCTCCGCACGGACTGGGGATGAAAAACTGTTTTTT. Translated: CASSSARTGDEKLFF.

There are a few counts of this clonotype. The DNA of the CDR3 is TGTGCTAGTGGTTTGGTACGCAGCGGTGTTTTCCACAATGAGCAGTTCTTC. This gives the protein CASGLVRSGVFHNEQFF. V gene TRBV12-5 combines with J gene TRBJ2-1; TRBD2 might be the D (5 bases). With 0 bases removed from V and 5 bases from J, the gap between germline ends came to 17 bases. Germline values: CDR1 LGHNT, CDR2 FRNRAP. The CDR3 is 17 residues long. Together with reference TRBV12-5 and TRBJ2-1, the CDR3 gives the full variable domain: DARVTQTPRHKVTEMGQEVTMRCQPILGHNTVFWYRQTMMQGLELLAYFRNRAPLDDSGMPKDRFSAEMPDATLATLKIQPSEPRDSAVYFCASGLVRSGVFHNEQFFGPGTRLTVL.

At least ten counts were recorded for this clonotype. V is TRBV12-3 or TRBV12-4 and J is TRBJ2-3; D is possibly TRBD2 (6 bases). The CDR3 has 14 residues. V lost 3 bases to trimming and J lost 2 bases, with 9 bases between them. This CDR3 reads CASSFGTDTDTQYF. The CDR3 DNA reads as TGTGCCAGCAGTTTCGGGACTGACACAGATACGCAGTATTTT.

The chain joins TRBV9 to TRBJ1-2; no firm D call. Germline CDR1 reads SGDLS; CDR2 reads YYNGEE. This CDR3 comprises 13 residues. Trimming pared 6 bases from V and 4 bases from J, leaving 13 bases between. CDR3 sequence reads: CASNADGAYGYTF. CDR3 nucleotide sequence: TGTGCCAGCAACGCAGACGGTGCCTATGGCTACACCTTC.

At least ten counts were recorded for this clonotype. The chain employs TRBV7-9 and TRBJ2-6, with 7 nucleotides matching TRBD1. From germline, CDR1 is SEHNR and CDR2 FQNEAQ (reference sequence). The CDR3 contains 16 residues. With 5 bases clipped from V and 0 bases from J, the junction kept 4 bases outside the gene matches. CDR3 region: CASSPGTASGANVLTF. The CDR3 nucleotides are TGTGCCAGCAGCCCAGGGACAGCCTCTGGGGCCAACGTCCTGACTTTC.